These 31 T cell receptor beta chains were all obtained from the same sample, sequenced in a study of control samples from healthy donors and cancer patients. The repertoire was sequenced with immunoSEQ multiplex PCR; TCRdb's copy has only in-frame clones and lacks some. The table has roughly 98,000 clones, roughly 93% seen once; the top ten hold about 7.3%. Sequenced sample: blood. All receptors derive from a man between 18 and 29 years old in good health.

J is TRBJ1-2 and V is TRBV27, with 9 bases matching TRBD1. Germline loops: CDR1 MNHEY, CDR2 SMNVEV (reference sequence). The CDR3 length is 15 residues. The V and J ends lost 5 bases and 4 bases, in that order; junction bases with no gene match: 8. CDR3 sequence: CASSPGQGLTYGYTF. The CDR3 coding sequence is TGTGCCAGCAGTCCGGGACAGGGTCTTACCTATGGCTACACCTTC.

The V and J genes are TRBV7-7 and TRBJ2-3; 8 bases fit TRBD1. Germline V gene sequence: CDR1 SSHAT, CDR2 FNYEAQ (reference sequence). With 3 bases clipped from V and 1 base from J, the junction kept 0 bases outside the gene matches. The CDR3 length is 14 residues. The CDR3 nucleotides are TGTGCCAGCAGCTTGACAGGGGGCACAGATACGCAGTATTTT. Translated: CASSLTGGTDTQYF. The entire variable domain, with the rest obtained from reference TRBV7-7 and TRBJ2-3, is as follows: GAGVSQSPRYKVTKRGQDVTLRCDPISSHATLYWYQQALGQGPEFLTYFNYEAQPDKSGLPSDRFSAERPEGSISTLTIQRTEQRDSAMYRCASSLTGGTDTQYFGPGTRLTVL.

This clone was observed a single time. The chain couples TRBV12-3 or TRBV12-4 to TRBJ1-6; D is unresolved. This CDR3 is 12 amino acids long. V gave up 7 bases and J gave up 9 bases, with 10 bases separating them. The chain's CDR3 is CASTTDGSPLHF. CDR3 DNA sequence: TGTGCCAGCACTACCGACGGTTCACCCCTCCACTTT.

This clone was detected once. The J gene is TRBJ1-1, the V gene TRBV13; 9 bases map to TRBD1. This CDR3 has 14 amino acids. The V segment lost 3 bases and the J segment 5 bases; nucleotides outside the gene matches: 4. Germline loops: CDR1 PRHDT, CDR2 FYEKMQ (reference sequence). The CDR3 nucleotides are TGTGCCAGCAGCTTCGGACAGGGGACAACTGAAGCTTTCTTT. It is translated as CASSFGQGTTEAFF.

V gene TRBV18 combines with J gene TRBJ2-5; 9 nucleotides agree with TRBD1. Trimming at V came to 2 bases and at J to 4 bases, leaving 5 bases not matched to a gene. This CDR3 has 15 residues. From germline, CDR1 is KGHSH and CDR2 LQKENI. The DNA for the CDR3 is TGTGCCAGCTCACCAAGGCCGGGACAGGGAGAGACCCAGTACTTC. Translated, it gives CASSPRPGQGETQYF.

The chain links TRBV7-9 to TRBJ1-5; no clear D. There are 12 residues in the CDR3. CDR1 and CDR2 from the germline V gene are SEHNR and FQNEAQ (reference sequence). V shed 1 base and J shed 7 bases, with 5 bases lying between them. The CDR3 DNA sequence: TGTGCCAGCAGCTTAGGGAAACAGCCCCAGCATTTT. Residues: CASSLGKQPQHF.

The rearrangement links TRBV28 to TRBJ2-5, with 13 bases aligning to TRBD2. CDR3 size: 17 residues. V dropped 8 bases and J dropped 1; count of bases not matched to a gene: 10. CDR1 is MDHEN and CDR2 is SYDVKM in the germline V gene. The chain's CDR3 is CASGLGLAGAPQETQYF. DNA for the CDR3: TGTGCCAGCGGACTAGGACTAGCGGGGGCCCCCCAAGAGACCCAGTACTTC. Full variable domain (remainder filled in from reference TRBV28 and TRBJ2-5): DVKVTQSSRYLVKRTGEKVFLECVQDMDHENMFWYRQDPGLGLRLIYFSYDVKMKEKGDIPEGYSVSREKKERFSLILESASTNQTSMYLCASGLGLAGAPQETQYFGPGTRLLVL.

V and J are TRBV19 and TRBJ1-2; D possibly corresponds to TRBD1 (6 bases). Per the germline V gene, CDR1 is LNHDA and CDR2 is SQIVND (reference sequence). Trimming took 5 bases from V and 3 from J, leaving 19 bases between them. The CDR3 runs to 16 residues. CDR3 DNA sequence: TGTGCCAGTAGTCTGACAGGTCAAAACTTGTACTATGGCTACACCTTC. Translation gives CASSLTGQNLYYGYTF.

This clone occurred once. The chain combines TRBV13 with TRBJ1-6; no definite D call. This CDR3 has 13 residues. The germline V and J ends were trimmed by 7 bases and 7 bases, with 11 bases remaining between them. Germline assignment: CDR1 PRHDT and CDR2 FYEKMQ (reference sequence). This chain's CDR3 is CASTSSKNSPLHF. CDR3 nucleotide sequence: TGTGCCAGCACGAGTTCTAAGAATTCACCCCTCCACTTT.

The chain employs TRBV5-8 and TRBJ2-2; 7 bases are shared with TRBD1. The V and J ends lost 6 bases and 3 bases, in that order; junction bases with no gene match: 14. CDR3 length: 17 residues. Looked up from germline, CDR1 is SGHTS and CDR2 is YDEGEE. CDR3 residues: CASNSQLGQTYTGELFF. As DNA, the CDR3 is TGTGCCAGCAACTCTCAACTGGGACAGACCTACACCGGGGAGCTGTTTTTT.

The count of this clone is one. The genes are TRBV9 and TRBJ2-1; 9 bases match TRBD2. V lost 4 bases to trimming and J lost 9 bases; unmatched junction nucleotides: 5. This CDR3 is built from 13 residues. Germline V gene data show CDR1 as SGDLS and CDR2 as YYNGEE. The CDR3 is CASSKGLAGEQFF. The CDR3 DNA sequence: TGTGCCAGCAGCAAGGGACTAGCAGGTGAGCAGTTCTTC.

Turning to this clone: At one end, the junction sequence differs from germline, possibly due to a read error. CDR3: CASSESARGLREQYF. As DNA, the CDR3 is TGTGCCAGCAGCGAATCTGCCAGGGGATTGAGAGAGCAGTACTTC. This chain connects TRBV16 to TRBJ2-7, with D possibly matching TRBD1 (6 bases). This CDR3 has 15 residues. CDR1 KGHSY and CDR2 FQNENV come from the germline V gene.

The J gene is TRBJ2-5, the V gene TRBV3-1 (or the pseudogene TRBV3-2); 15 positions match TRBD2. V was clipped by 1 base and J by 4 bases; unmatched bases: 7. CDR1 is LGHDT, CDR2 YNNKEL, per germline (reference sequence). The CDR3 has 18 residues. The CDR3 DNA sequence: TGTGCCAGCAGCCAAGCAGGACGGACTAGCGGGAGGGGAGAGACCCAGTACTTC. Translation gives CASSQAGRTSGRGETQYF.

This chain uses TRBV2 with TRBJ1-5; TRBD1 agrees at 9 bases. Trimming removed 5 bases from V and 3 bases from J; junction bases left unmatched: 5. CDR1 and CDR2 from the germline V gene are SNHLY and FYNNEI. The CDR3 covers 15 residues. The chain's CDR3 is CASSQGTGTNQPQHF. CDR3 in DNA: TGTGCCAGCAGTCAAGGGACAGGGACCAATCAGCCCCAGCATTTT. Based on the CDR3 plus reference TRBV2 and TRBJ1-5, the full variable domain is EPEVTQTPSHQVTQMGQEVILRCVPISNHLYFYWYRQILGQKVEFLVSFYNNEISEKSEIFDDQFSVERPDGSNFTLKIRSTKLEDSAMYFCASSQGTGTNQPQHFGDGTRLSIL.

V is TRBV7-9 and J is TRBJ1-5; D gene uncertain. The CDR3 length is 15 residues. Germline lookup yields CDR1 SEHNR and CDR2 FQNEAQ (reference sequence). V lost 5 bases, J lost 7 bases, and 18 bases lay in between. CDR3 nucleotides: TGTGCCAGCAGCACCCCTCGGGAGGTTGGGCAGCCCCAGCATTTT. Translating gives CASSTPREVGQPQHF.

This clone occurred once. This chain connects TRBV2 to TRBJ1-6; 8 bases line up with TRBD1. This CDR3 contains 16 residues. With V trimmed by 5 bases and J by 8 bases, 11 bases remained unmatched. Germline CDR1 and CDR2: SNHLY and FYNNEI. CDR3 loop: CASSTTGQGIHSPLHF. CDR3 coding DNA: TGTGCCAGCAGTACAACCGGACAGGGTATACATTCACCCCTCCACTTT.

V usage is TRBV7-8 and J usage is TRBJ2-7; weak D call: TRBD1 (5 bases). Between the trimmed V and J ends, which lost 0 bases and 0 bases, there was a span of 18 bases. The CDR3 spans 18 residues. Looked up from germline, CDR1 is SGHVS and CDR2 is FQNEAQ. The CDR3 DNA is TGTGCCAGCAGCTTAGCCCGTACAGGACCCCTAACCTCCTACGAGCAGTACTTC. It yields the protein CASSLARTGPLTSYEQYF.

The genes are TRBV7-3 and TRBJ2-1; 7 bases map to TRBD2. This CDR3 has 12 amino acids. J gave up 9 bases and V 2 bases, and 1 base lay outside the gene matches. In germline, CDR1 is SGHTA, CDR2 FQGTGA. CDR3 loop: CASSLGGSEQFF. CDR3 nucleotides: TGTGCCAGCAGCTTAGGCGGGAGTGAGCAGTTCTTC.

The chain joins TRBV25-1 to TRBJ1-6; D is unclear. From germline, CDR1 is MGHDK and CDR2 SYGVNS. Trimming pared 3 bases from V and 6 bases from J, leaving 0 bases between. The length of the CDR3 is 11 residues. As DNA, the CDR3 is TGTGCCAGCAGTGATAATTCACCCCTCCACTTT. This sequence encodes CASSDNSPLHF.

This clone is a singleton in its sample. This sequence joins TRBV28 and TRBJ2-1; no definite D call. V lost 6 bases to trimming and J lost 4 bases, with 7 bases between them. Germline CDR1 and CDR2: MDHEN and SYDVKM. This CDR3 comprises 12 residues. Here the CDR3 reads CASRPQYNEQFF. In DNA, the CDR3 is TGTGCCAGCAGGCCTCAGTACAATGAGCAGTTCTTC.

The genes are TRBV27 and TRBJ1-6; maybe TRBD1 (5 bases). The CDR3 is 13 residues long. V lost 5 bases, J lost 8 bases, and 10 bases lay in between. Germline values: CDR1 MNHEY, CDR2 SMNVEV (reference sequence). CDR3 in amino acids: CASSHGGDSPLHF. The CDR3 DNA is TGTGCCAGCAGTCACGGAGGGGATTCACCCCTCCACTTT.

The chain couples TRBV6-5 to TRBJ1-2; possible D gene TRBD1, 5 bases. The V end lost 5 bases, the J end lost 8 bases, and 18 bases lay between the germline ends. Germline loops: CDR1 MNHEY, CDR2 SVGAGI. The CDR3 totals 14 residues. The chain's CDR3 is CASSPDDLGGGYTF. The CDR3 DNA reads TGTGCCAGCAGTCCGGACGATCTGGGGGGAGGCTACACCTTC.

V is TRBV19 and J is TRBJ2-2; possible D gene TRBD2, 6 bases. Looked up from germline, CDR1 is LNHDA and CDR2 is SQIVND (reference sequence). The V gene lost 1 base and the J gene lost 0 bases, with 15 bases spanning the gap. The CDR3 extends over 18 amino acids. The CDR3, as DNA: TGTGCCAGTAGTATAGTATTATTAAGCGGGCCGAACACCGGGGAGCTGTTTTTT. It codes for CASSIVLLSGPNTGELFF.

The genes are TRBV7-9 and TRBJ2-7; D unresolved. The CDR3 totals 14 residues. From germline, CDR1 is SEHNR and CDR2 FQNEAQ (reference sequence). Trimming left V 1 base short and J 5 bases short, with 12 bases between. CDR3 coding DNA: TGTGCCAGCAGCTTAGGCCAGAGTGCCGACGAGCAGTACTTC. It encodes CASSLGQSADEQYF.

V is TRBV6-4 and J is TRBJ1-1, with a possible D match to TRBD1 (5 bases). The germline gives CDR1 MRHNA, CDR2 SNTAGT. Trimming stripped 3 bases from V and 1 base from J, with 6 bases between. The CDR3 spans 13 residues. Written as DNA, the CDR3 is TGTGCCAGCAGTGAAAGGGGGAACACTGAAGCTTTCTTT. It translates to CASSERGNTEAFF.

As concerns this clone: Other nucleotide sequences in the sample specify the same CDR3. V is TRBV29-1 and J is TRBJ1-4; D is unresolved. The CDR3 has 13 amino acids. Germline CDR1 and CDR2: SQVTM and ANQGSEA. V lost 7 bases and J 0 bases, leaving 9 bases between the germline ends. The CDR3 is CSARRTTNEKLFF. CDR3 bases: TGCAGCGCCCGCCGTACAACTAATGAAAAACTGTTTTTT.

J is TRBJ1-1 and V is TRBV15; D is ambiguous. V was clipped by 0 bases and J by 4 bases, with 3 bases between them. This CDR3 has 12 amino acids. Germline V gene data show CDR1 as LNHNV and CDR2 as YYDKDF (reference sequence). The CDR3 DNA sequence: TGTGCCACCAGCAGAGACGCCACTGAAGCTTTCTTT. Its translation is CATSRDATEAFF.

The V call is TRBV9, the J call TRBJ1-6; 7 positions agree with TRBD1. The CDR3 is made up of 15 amino acids. Germline trimming cut 3 bases from V and 5 bases from J; bases unmatched to any gene: 5. Per the germline V gene, CDR1 is SGDLS and CDR2 is YYNGEE. The CDR3 bases are TGTGCCAGCAGCGCCTGGGACAGCCATAATTCACCCCTCCACTTT. It encodes CASSAWDSHNSPLHF.

This rearrangement joins TRBV7-2 to TRBJ1-5, with no clear D. Trimming pared 4 bases from V and 2 bases from J, leaving 15 bases between. This CDR3 comprises 16 residues. Germline V gene sequence: CDR1 SGHTA, CDR2 FQGNSA. The CDR3 DNA reads as TGTGCCAGCAGCTCCACGGTATTGCGGGGCAATCAGCCCCAGCATTTT. It yields the protein CASSSTVLRGNQPQHF.

The chain is built from TRBV11-2 and TRBJ2-1; weak D call: TRBD2 (5 bases). With 2 bases removed from V and 0 bases from J, the gap between germline ends came to 14 bases. The length of the CDR3 is 17 residues. Germline loops: CDR1 SGHAT, CDR2 FQNNGV. CDR3 sequence (DNA): TGTGCCAGCAGCTTATTGAGAGGGTCGCTCTCCTACAATGAGCAGTTCTTC. Amino acid sequence: CASSLLRGSLSYNEQFF.

This chain joins TRBV6-5 and TRBJ1-5; maybe TRBD1 (5 bases). V shed 6 bases and J shed 3 bases, with 12 bases lying between them. The germline V gene encodes CDR1 MNHEY and CDR2 SVGAGI. CDR3 size: 14 residues. This CDR3 reads CASSTDRLNQPQHF. CDR3 DNA sequence: TGTGCCAGCAGCACCGACAGACTCAATCAGCCCCAGCATTTT.